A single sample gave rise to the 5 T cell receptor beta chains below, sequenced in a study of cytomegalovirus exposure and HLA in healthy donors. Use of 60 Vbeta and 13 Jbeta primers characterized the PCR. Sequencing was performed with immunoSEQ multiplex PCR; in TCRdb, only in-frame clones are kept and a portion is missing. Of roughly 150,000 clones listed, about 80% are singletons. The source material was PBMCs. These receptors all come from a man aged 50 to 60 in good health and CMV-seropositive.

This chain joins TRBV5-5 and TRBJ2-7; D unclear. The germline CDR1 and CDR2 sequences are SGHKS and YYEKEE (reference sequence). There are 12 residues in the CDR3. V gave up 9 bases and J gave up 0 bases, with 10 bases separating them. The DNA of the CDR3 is TGTGCCACCCCTCGTCCCTCCTACGAGCAGTACTTC. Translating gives CATPRPSYEQYF.

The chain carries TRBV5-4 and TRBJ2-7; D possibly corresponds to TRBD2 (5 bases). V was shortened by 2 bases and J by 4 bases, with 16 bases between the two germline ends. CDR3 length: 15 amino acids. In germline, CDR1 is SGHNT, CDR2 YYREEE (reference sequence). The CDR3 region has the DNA TGTGCCAGCAGCTTCCATGAGGGCCTAGGATACGAGCAGTACTTC. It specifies CASSFHEGLGYEQYF.

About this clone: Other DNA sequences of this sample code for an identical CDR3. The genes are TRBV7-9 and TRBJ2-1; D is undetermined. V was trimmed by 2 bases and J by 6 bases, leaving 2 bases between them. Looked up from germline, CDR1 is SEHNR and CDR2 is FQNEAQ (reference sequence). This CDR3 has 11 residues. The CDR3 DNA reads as TGTGCCAGCAGCTTACTCAATGAGCAGTTCTTC. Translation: CASSLLNEQFF.

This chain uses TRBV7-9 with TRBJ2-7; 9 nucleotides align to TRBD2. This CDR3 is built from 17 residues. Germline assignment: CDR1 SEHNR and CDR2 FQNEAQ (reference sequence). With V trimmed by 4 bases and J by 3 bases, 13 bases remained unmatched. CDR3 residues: CASSWTAGSGGFYEQYF. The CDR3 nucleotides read TGTGCCAGCAGCTGGACGGCCGGCAGCGGGGGGTTCTACGAGCAGTACTTC.

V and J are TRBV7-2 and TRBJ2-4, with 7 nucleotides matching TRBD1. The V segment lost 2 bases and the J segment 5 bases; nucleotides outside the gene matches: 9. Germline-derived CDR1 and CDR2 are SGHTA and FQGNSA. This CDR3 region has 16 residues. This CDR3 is CASSLLRGRGQNIQYF. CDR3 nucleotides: TGTGCCAGCAGCTTATTGAGGGGGCGAGGTCAAAACATTCAGTACTTC.